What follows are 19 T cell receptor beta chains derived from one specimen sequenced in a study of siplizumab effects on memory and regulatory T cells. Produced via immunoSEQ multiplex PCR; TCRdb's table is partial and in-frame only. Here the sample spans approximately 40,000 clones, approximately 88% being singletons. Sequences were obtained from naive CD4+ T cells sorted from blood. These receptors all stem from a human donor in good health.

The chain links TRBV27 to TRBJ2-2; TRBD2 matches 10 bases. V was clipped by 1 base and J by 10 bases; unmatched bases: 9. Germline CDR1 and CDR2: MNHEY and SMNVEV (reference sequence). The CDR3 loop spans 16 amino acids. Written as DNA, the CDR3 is TGTGCCAGCAGTTTATTTGCTAGCGGGAGCCCCGAGGAGCTGTTTTTT. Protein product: CASSLFASGSPEELFF.

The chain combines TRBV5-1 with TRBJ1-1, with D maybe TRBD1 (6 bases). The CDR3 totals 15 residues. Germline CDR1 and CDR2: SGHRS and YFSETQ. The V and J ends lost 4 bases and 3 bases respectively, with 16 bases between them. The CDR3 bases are TGCGCCAGCAGCGAACACAGGGTGGGGGACACTGAAGCTTTCTTT. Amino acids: CASSEHRVGDTEAFF.

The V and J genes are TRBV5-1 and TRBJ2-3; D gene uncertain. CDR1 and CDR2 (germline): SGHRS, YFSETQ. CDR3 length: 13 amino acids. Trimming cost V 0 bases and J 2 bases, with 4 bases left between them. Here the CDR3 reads CASSLGSTDTQYF. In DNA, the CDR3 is TGCGCCAGCAGCTTGGGGTCCACAGATACGCAGTATTTT.

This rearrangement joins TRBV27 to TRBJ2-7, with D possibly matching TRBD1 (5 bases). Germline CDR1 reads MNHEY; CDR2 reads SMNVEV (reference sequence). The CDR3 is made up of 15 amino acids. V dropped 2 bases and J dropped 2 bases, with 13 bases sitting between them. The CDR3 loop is CASSLEPKGPYEQYF. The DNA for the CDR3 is TGTGCCAGCAGTTTAGAGCCAAAGGGGCCCTACGAGCAGTACTTC.

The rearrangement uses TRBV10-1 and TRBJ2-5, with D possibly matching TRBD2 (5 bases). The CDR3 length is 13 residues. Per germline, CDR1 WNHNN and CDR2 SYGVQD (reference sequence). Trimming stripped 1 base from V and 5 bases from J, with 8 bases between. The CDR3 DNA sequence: TGCGCCAGCAGTGAGTTGGGGAGCGAGACCCAGTACTTC. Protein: CASSELGSETQYF.

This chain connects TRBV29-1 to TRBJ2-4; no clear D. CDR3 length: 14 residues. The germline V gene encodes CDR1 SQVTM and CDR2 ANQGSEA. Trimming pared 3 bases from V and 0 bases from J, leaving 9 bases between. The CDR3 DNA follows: TGCAGCGTTGAGGCAAAACTAGCCAAAAACATTCAGTACTTC. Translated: CSVEAKLAKNIQYF.

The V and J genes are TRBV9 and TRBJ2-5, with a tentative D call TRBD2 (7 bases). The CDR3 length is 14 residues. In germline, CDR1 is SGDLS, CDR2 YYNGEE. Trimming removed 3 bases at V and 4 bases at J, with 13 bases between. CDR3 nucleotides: TGTGCCAGCAGCGCAGCTAGGGGGGGAGAGACCCAGTACTTC. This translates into CASSAARGGETQYF.

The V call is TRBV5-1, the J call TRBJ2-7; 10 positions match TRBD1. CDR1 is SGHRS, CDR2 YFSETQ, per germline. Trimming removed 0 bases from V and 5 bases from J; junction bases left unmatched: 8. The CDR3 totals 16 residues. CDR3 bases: TGCGCCAGCAGCTTGGCCCAGACAGGGGGCACCAACGAGCAGTACTTC. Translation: CASSLAQTGGTNEQYF.

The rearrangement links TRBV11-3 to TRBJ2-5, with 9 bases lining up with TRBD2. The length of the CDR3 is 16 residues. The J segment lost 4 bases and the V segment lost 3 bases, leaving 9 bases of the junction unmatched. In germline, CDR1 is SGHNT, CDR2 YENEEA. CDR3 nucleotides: TGTGCCAGCAGCTTGGGGACTAGCTACGTCTCAGAGACCCAGTACTTC. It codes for CASSLGTSYVSETQYF.

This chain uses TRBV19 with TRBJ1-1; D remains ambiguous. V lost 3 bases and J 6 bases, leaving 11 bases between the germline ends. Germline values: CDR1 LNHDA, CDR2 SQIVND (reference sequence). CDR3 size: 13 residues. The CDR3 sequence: CASSIQKSAEAFF. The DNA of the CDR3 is TGTGCCAGTAGTATTCAAAAAAGTGCTGAAGCTTTCTTT.

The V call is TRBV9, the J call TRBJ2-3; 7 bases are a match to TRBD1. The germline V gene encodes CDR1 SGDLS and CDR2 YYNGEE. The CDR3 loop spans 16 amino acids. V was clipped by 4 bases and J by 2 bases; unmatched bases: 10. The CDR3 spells CASSLSPGQLTDTQYF. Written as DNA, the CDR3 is TGTGCCAGCAGCCTAAGCCCGGGACAGCTCACAGATACGCAGTATTTT.

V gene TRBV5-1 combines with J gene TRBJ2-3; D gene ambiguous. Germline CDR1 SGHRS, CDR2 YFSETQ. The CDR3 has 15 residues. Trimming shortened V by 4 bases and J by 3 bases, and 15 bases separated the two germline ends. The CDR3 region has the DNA TGCGCCAGCAGCCCGGAAGGGAAAAGGACAGATACGCAGTATTTT. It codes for CASSPEGKRTDTQYF.

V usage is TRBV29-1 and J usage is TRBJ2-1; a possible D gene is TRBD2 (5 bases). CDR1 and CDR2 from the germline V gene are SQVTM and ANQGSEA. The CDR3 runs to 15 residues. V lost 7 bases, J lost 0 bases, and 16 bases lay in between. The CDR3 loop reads CSAPRGSSSYNEQFF. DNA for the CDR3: TGCAGCGCCCCCCGGGGATCCAGCTCCTACAATGAGCAGTTCTTC.

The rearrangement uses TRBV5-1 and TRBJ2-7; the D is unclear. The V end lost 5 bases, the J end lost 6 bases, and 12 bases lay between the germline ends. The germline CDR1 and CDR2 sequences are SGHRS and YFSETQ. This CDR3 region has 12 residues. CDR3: CASRLASSEQYF. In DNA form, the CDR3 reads TGCGCCAGCAGGCTGGCGTCGAGCGAGCAGTACTTC.

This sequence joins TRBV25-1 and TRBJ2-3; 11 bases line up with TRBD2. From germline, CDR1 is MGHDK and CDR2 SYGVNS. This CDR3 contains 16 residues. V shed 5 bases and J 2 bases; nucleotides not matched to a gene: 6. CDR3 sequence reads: CASSHTSGGFTDTQYF. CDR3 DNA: TGTGCCAGCAGTCATACTAGCGGGGGATTCACAGATACGCAGTATTTT.

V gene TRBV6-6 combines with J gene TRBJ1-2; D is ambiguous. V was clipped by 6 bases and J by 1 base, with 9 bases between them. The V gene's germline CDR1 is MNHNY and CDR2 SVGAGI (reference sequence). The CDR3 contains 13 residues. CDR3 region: CASRTTGNYGYTF. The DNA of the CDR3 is TGTGCCAGCAGGACGACTGGTAACTATGGCTACACCTTC.

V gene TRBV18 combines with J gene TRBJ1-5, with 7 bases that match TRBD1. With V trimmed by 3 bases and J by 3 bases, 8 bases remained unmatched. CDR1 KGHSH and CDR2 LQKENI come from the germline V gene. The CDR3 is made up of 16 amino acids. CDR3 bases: TGTGCCAGCTCACCCTCTTCGACAGGGAACAATCAGCCCCAGCATTTT. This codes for CASSPSSTGNNQPQHF.

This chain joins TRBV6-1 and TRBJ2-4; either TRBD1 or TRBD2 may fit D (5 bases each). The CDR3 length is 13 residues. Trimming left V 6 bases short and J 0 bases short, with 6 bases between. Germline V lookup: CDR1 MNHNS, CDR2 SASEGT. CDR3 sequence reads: CASSGTAKNIQYF. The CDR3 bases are TGTGCCAGCAGCGGGACAGCCAAAAACATTCAGTACTTC.

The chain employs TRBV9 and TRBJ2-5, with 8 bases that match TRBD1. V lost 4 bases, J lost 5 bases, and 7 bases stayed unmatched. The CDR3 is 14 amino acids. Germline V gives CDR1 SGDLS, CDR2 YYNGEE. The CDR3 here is CASSFTGGLETQYF. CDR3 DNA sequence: TGTGCCAGCAGCTTTACAGGGGGGCTGGAGACCCAGTACTTC. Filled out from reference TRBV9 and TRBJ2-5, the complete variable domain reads DSGVTQTPKHLITATGQRVTLRCSPRSGDLSVYWYQQSLDQGLQFLIQYYNGEERAKGNILERFSAQQFPDLHSELNLSSLELGDSALYFCASSFTGGLETQYFGPGTRLLVL.